The sequence of this T cell receptor (beta chain) was determined in a study of shared clonotypes between healthy human individuals. This CDR3 comprises 15 residues. Trimming took off 0 bases at V and 1 base at J, with 11 bases between the two ends. From germline, CDR1 is SGDLS and CDR2 YYNGEE. CD8 cells regarded as naive lacked CD45RO, were positively chosen for CCR7, and omitted terminally differentiated effector memory CD45RA+ cells. Using immunoSEQ multiplex PCR, the repertoire was profiled, and TCRdb retains in-frame clones only, with some absent. The profile shows about 2,200,000 clones, around 93% of them singletons.

The chain recombines TRBV9 with TRBJ2-7; D possibly uses TRBD1 or TRBD2 (5 bases each). The specimen sequenced was naive CD8+ T cells from PBMCs. The source of this sequence is a man in his late teens or twenties in good health. Some clones in this sample may be carry-over from other donors' samples. The CDR3 DNA reads as TGTGCCAGCAGCGTAGGGGGACCACCTTCCTACGAGCAGTACTTC. It encodes CASSVGGPPSYEQYF.